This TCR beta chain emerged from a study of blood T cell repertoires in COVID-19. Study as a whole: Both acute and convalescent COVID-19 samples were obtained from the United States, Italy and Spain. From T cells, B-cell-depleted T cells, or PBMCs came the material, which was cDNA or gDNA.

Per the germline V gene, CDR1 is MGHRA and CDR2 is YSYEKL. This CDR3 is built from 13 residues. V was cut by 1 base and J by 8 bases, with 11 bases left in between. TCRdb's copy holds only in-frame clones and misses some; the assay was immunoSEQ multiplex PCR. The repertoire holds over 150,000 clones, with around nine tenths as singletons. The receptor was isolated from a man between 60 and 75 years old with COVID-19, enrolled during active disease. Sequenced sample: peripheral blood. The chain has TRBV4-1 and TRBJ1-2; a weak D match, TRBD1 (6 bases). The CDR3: CASSQVNRDGYTF. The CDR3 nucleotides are TGCGCCAGCAGCCAAGTGAACAGGGACGGCTACACCTTC.